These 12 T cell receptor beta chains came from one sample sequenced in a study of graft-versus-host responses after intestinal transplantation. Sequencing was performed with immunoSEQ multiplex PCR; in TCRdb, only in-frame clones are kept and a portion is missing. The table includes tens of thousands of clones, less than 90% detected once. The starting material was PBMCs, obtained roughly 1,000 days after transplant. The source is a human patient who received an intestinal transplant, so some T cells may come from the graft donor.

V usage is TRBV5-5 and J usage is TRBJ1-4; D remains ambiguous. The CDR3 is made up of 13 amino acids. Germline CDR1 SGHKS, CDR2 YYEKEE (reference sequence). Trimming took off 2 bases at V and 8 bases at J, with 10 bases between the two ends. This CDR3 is CASSLDNQEKLFF. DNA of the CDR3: TGTGCCAGCAGCTTAGACAACCAGGAAAAACTGTTTTTT.

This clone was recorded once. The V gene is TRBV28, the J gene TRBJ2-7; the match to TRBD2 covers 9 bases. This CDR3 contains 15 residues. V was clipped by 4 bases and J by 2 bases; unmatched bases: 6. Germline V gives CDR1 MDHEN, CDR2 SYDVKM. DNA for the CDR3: TGTGCCAGCAGTTCAAGCGGGAGGCCCCCCTACGAGCAGTACTTC. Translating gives CASSSSGRPPYEQYF.

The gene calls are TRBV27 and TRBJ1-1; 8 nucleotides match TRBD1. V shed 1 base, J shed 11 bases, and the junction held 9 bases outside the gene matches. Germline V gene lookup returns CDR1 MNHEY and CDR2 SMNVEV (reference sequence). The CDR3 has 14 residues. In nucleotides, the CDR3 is TGTGCCAGCAGTTTATGGGGGGACAGGCCGAAGGCTTTCTTT. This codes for CASSLWGDRPKAFF.

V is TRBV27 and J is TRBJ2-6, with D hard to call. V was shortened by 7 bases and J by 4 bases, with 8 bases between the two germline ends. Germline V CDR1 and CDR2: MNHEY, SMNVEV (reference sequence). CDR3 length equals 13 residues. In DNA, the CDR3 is TGTGCCAGCACCAAAGCGGGGGCCAACGTCCTGACTTTC. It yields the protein CASTKAGANVLTF.

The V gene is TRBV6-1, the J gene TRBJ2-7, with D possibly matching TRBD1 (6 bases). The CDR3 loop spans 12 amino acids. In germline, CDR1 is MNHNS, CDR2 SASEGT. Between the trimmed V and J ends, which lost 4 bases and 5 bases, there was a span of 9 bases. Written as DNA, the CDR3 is TGTGCCAGCAGTGTCAGGGGCCACGAGCAGTACTTC. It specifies CASSVRGHEQYF.

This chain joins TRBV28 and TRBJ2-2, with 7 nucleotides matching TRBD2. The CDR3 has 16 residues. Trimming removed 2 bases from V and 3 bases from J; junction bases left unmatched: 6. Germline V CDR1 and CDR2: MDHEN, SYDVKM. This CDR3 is CASSLRAGAHTGELFF. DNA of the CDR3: TGTGCCAGCAGTTTAAGGGCGGGAGCCCACACCGGGGAGCTGTTTTTT.

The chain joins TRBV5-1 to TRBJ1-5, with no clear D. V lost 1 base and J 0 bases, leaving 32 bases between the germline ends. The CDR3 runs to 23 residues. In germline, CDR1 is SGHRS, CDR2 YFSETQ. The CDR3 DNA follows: TGCGCCAGCAGCTTGTACTTTGGGTTTTCACGGTATGTTCGATACTATAGCAATCAGCCCCAGCATTTT. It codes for CASSLYFGFSRYVRYYSNQPQHF.

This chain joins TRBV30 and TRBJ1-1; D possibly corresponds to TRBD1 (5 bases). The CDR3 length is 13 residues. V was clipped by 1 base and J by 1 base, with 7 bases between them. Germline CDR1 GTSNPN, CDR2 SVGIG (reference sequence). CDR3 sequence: CAWSGGPNTEAFF. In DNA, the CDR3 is TGTGCCTGGAGTGGGGGCCCGAACACTGAAGCTTTCTTT.

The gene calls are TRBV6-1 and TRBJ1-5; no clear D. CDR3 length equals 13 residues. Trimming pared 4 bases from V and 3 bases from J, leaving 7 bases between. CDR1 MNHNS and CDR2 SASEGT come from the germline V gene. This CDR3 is CASSALYNQPQHF. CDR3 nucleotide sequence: TGTGCCAGCAGTGCACTGTACAATCAGCCCCAGCATTTT.

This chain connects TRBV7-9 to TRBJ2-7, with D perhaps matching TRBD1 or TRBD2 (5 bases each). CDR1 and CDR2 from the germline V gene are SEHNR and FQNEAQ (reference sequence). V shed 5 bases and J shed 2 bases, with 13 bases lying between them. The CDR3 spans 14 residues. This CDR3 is CASSPGASTYEQYF. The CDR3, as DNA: TGTGCCAGCAGCCCCGGGGCGTCTACCTACGAGCAGTACTTC.

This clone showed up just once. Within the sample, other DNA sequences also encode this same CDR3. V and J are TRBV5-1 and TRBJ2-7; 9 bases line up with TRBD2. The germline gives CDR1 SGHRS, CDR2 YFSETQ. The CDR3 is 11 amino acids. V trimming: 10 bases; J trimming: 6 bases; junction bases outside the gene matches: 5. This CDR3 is CAGAGGLEQYF. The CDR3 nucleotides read TGCGCCGGGGCGGGGGGGCTCGAGCAGTACTTC.

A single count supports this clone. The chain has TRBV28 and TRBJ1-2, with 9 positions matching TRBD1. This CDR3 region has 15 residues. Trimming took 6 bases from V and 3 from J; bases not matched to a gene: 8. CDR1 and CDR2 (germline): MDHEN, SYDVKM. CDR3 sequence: CASSLRDRADYGYTF. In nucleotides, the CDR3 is TGTGCCAGCAGCCTCCGGGACAGGGCGGACTATGGCTACACCTTC.